Following are 24 T cell receptor beta chains from one sample sequenced in a study of T-cell memory formation after mild COVID-19. In TCRdb, the 5' RACE reads were re-called with MiXCR into one record per CDR3 protein. The sample lists 120,000 or so distinct CDR3 sequences, about 18% seen once, with around 4.8% in the top ten. Sequencing input: PBMCs or a T cell subset sorted from them (not recorded which). The receptors shown here come from a man aged 18 to 35 who had mild COVID-19 (a few samples of this study predate the infection). Cell type and time point are not known.

This rearrangement joins TRBV6-6 to TRBJ2-7; either TRBD1 or TRBD2 may supply D (6 bases each). The CDR3 has 15 residues. Germline CDR1 is MNHNY and CDR2 is SVGAGI (reference sequence). V was clipped by 4 bases and J by 4 bases, with 17 bases between them. CDR3 sequence (DNA): TGTGCCAGCAGTTCCAGAGTTGGAGGGGGATACGAGCAGTACGTC. This sequence encodes CASSSRVGGGYEQYV.

The CDR3 coding sequence is TGCAGCGTTGGGGACAGATTCACAGATACGCAGTATTTT. Translating gives CSVGDRFTDTQYF. The V gene is TRBV29-1, the J gene TRBJ2-3, with 7 positions matching TRBD1. J was trimmed by 2 bases and V by 4 bases; bases with no gene match: 3. The V gene's germline CDR1 is SQVTM and CDR2 ANQGSEA. The CDR3 has 13 residues.

This clonotype has a handful of counts. The chain carries TRBV29-1 and TRBJ1-1; TRBD1 might be the D (6 bases). Looked up from germline, CDR1 is SQVTM and CDR2 is ANQGSEA. V was cut by 7 bases and J by 0 bases, with 15 bases left in between. The CDR3 consists of 14 residues. Written as DNA, the CDR3 is TGCAGCGGCGCCATGGGACATATGAACACTGAAGCTTTCTTT. Residues: CSGAMGHMNTEAFF.

This chain uses TRBV29-1 with TRBJ2-1; 15 bases match TRBD2. From germline, CDR1 is SQVTM and CDR2 ANQGSEA. Trimming removed 7 bases from V and 2 bases from J; junction bases left unmatched: 3. The CDR3 is 15 residues long. The CDR3 nucleotides are TGCAGCGCTCGGACTAGCGGGGGGGCCTACAATGAGCAGTTCTTC. Protein product: CSARTSGGAYNEQFF.

In this sample, this clonotype turned up a few times. The chain links TRBV20-1 to TRBJ2-3, with 10 bases fitting TRBD2. Germline loops: CDR1 DFQATT, CDR2 SNEGSKA (reference sequence). This CDR3 spans 13 amino acids. With V trimmed by 5 bases and J by 5 bases, 4 bases remained unmatched. For the CDR3, the DNA is TGCAGTGCTCCTACTAGCGGGGTAGATACGCAGTATTTT. Encoded protein: CSAPTSGVDTQYF.

The V gene is TRBV5-1, the J gene TRBJ2-5; a possible D gene is TRBD2 (5 bases). Between the trimmed V and J ends, which lost 2 bases and 0 bases, there was a span of 14 bases. This CDR3 spans 16 amino acids. The germline gives CDR1 SGHRS, CDR2 YFSETQ. The CDR3 spells CASSFGFGKYQETQYF. The CDR3 bases are TGCGCCAGCAGCTTTGGTTTCGGGAAGTACCAAGAGACCCAGTACTTC. The whole variable domain, remainder taken from reference TRBV5-1 and TRBJ2-5, is KAGVTQTPRYLIKTRGQQVTLSCSPISGHRSVSWYQQTPGQGLQFLFEYFSETQRNKGNFPGRFSGRQFSNSRSEMNVSTLELGDSALYLCASSFGFGKYQETQYFGPGTRLLVL.

V usage is TRBV10-3 and J usage is TRBJ2-5, with D perhaps matching TRBD1 (6 bases). The CDR3 consists of 13 residues. Trimming cost V 6 bases and J 1 base, with 9 bases left between them. Germline CDR1 ENHRY, CDR2 SYGVKD. The CDR3 sequence is CAISQGPQETQYF. The CDR3 region has the DNA TGTGCCATCAGCCAGGGGCCCCAAGAGACCCAGTACTTC.

This clonotype was counted a few times. The gene calls are TRBV5-1 and TRBJ2-5; D unresolved. Germline loops: CDR1 SGHRS, CDR2 YFSETQ. This CDR3 is built from 15 residues. V lost 4 bases and J 0 bases, leaving 13 bases between the germline ends. The CDR3 bases are TGCGCCAGCAGCCCCCCCTCAAGGCACCAAGAGACCCAGTACTTC. Translating gives CASSPPSRHQETQYF. The variable domain in full, with the rest retrieved from reference TRBV5-1 and TRBJ2-5, is KAGVTQTPRYLIKTRGQQVTLSCSPISGHRSVSWYQQTPGQGLQFLFEYFSETQRNKGNFPGRFSGRQFSNSRSEMNVSTLELGDSALYLCASSPPSRHQETQYFGPGTRLLVL.

The rearrangement joins TRBV5-8 to TRBJ1-1; tentative D call: TRBD1 (6 bases). Trimming cost V 1 base and J 1 base, with 11 bases left between them. The CDR3 is 15 residues long. Germline V gene lookup returns CDR1 SGHTS and CDR2 YDEGEE. The CDR3, as DNA: TGTGCCAGCAGCTTGTACGGGACACAGAACACTGAAGCTTTCTTT. This sequence encodes CASSLYGTQNTEAFF.

The V gene is TRBV7-3, the J gene TRBJ2-1, with D uncertain. The CDR3 loop spans 13 amino acids. Germline V gives CDR1 SGHTA, CDR2 FQGTGA. The V end was cut by 5 bases, the J end by 7 bases, with 12 bases between. The DNA for the CDR3 is TGTGCCAGCAGCCCCGGAATGGTGAATGAGCAGTTCTTC. This gives the protein CASSPGMVNEQFF.

The sample holds many counts of this clonotype. The chain joins TRBV5-1 to TRBJ2-5, with D unresolved. V was trimmed by 3 bases and J by 5 bases, leaving 8 bases between them. CDR3 length equals 12 residues. Germline V gives CDR1 SGHRS, CDR2 YFSETQ. CDR3 protein: CASSSGWETQYF. CDR3 sequence (DNA): TGCGCCAGCAGCTCCGGATGGGAGACCCAGTACTTC.

The J gene is TRBJ1-5, the V gene TRBV6-5, with D possibly being TRBD1 (6 bases). This CDR3 region has 13 residues. CDR1 and CDR2 (germline): MNHEY, SVGAGI. Trimming cost V 6 bases and J 7 bases, with 13 bases left between them. CDR3 amino acids: CASSSGVRQPQHF. The CDR3, as DNA: TGTGCCAGCAGCTCAGGGGTACGCCAGCCCCAGCATTTT.

This clonotype has more than one count but fewer than ten. V gene TRBV7-2 combines with J gene TRBJ1-5; 7 bases fit TRBD1. The trim removed 0 bases at V and 4 bases at J, leaving 3 bases unmatched. The CDR3 has 15 residues. Per the germline V gene, CDR1 is SGHTA and CDR2 is FQGNSA. CDR3 DNA sequence: TGTGCCAGCAGCTTAGCGGGACAGTTAAATCAGCCCCAGCATTTT. Translated, it gives CASSLAGQLNQPQHF.

In its sample, this clonotype was seen a few times. V and J are TRBV7-2 and TRBJ2-3; D call uncertain. This CDR3 contains 13 residues. Germline CDR1 and CDR2: SGHTA and FQGNSA. V was clipped by 5 bases and J by 6 bases, with 12 bases between them. The CDR3, as DNA: TGTGCCAGCAGCCCAAACATGGCGGATACGCAGTATTTT. It encodes CASSPNMADTQYF.

The CDR3 spells CSVENWYF. The CDR3 nucleotides read TGCAGCGTTGAGAACTGGTATTTT. The chain uses TRBV29-1 and TRBJ2-3; D gene ambiguous. Germline V gene data show CDR1 as SQVTM and CDR2 as ANQGSEA. Trimming took off 3 bases at V and 14 bases at J, with 6 bases between the two ends. CDR3 size: 8 residues.

V usage is TRBV20-1 and J usage is TRBJ2-7; 7 bases align to TRBD1. The CDR3 has 13 amino acids. The V and J ends lost 5 bases and 7 bases, in that order; junction bases with no gene match: 11. The germline CDR1 and CDR2 sequences are DFQATT and SNEGSKA (reference sequence). Here the CDR3 DNA reads TGCAGTGCTCGTAACAGGGGATCGGGAGAGCAGTACGTC. The encoded protein is CSARNRGSGEQYV.

In its sample, this clonotype was seen a few times. The chain carries TRBV7-9 and TRBJ1-4; no clear D gene. This CDR3 region has 11 residues. CDR1 and CDR2 (germline): SEHNR, FQNEAQ (reference sequence). V was trimmed by 2 bases and J by 6 bases, leaving 1 base between them. CDR3 sequence (DNA): TGTGCCAGCAGCTTATATGAAAAACTGTTTTTT. Translating it yields CASSLYEKLFF.

This sequence joins TRBV9 and TRBJ2-1; perhaps TRBD1 as D (5 bases). This CDR3 comprises 14 residues. V was shortened by 2 bases and J by 7 bases, with 13 bases between the two germline ends. The germline V gene encodes CDR1 SGDLS and CDR2 YYNGEE. DNA for the CDR3: TGTGCCAGCAGCGTTTGGGGCAGCCGGAATGAGCAGTTCTTC. It translates to CASSVWGSRNEQFF.

This clonotype occurred many times. The chain combines TRBV6-5 with TRBJ2-6; D not certain. Trimming left V 1 base short and J 1 base short, with 8 bases between. Looked up from germline, CDR1 is MNHEY and CDR2 is SVGAGI. The CDR3 runs 16 residues. CDR3 nucleotide sequence: TGTGCCAGCAGTTACTTCGGAACATCTGGGGCCAACGTCCTGACTTTC. It encodes CASSYFGTSGANVLTF.

This clonotype came up a few times. The J gene is TRBJ2-7, the V gene TRBV11-2, with 9 bases matching TRBD2. The CDR3 consists of 14 residues. Per the germline V gene, CDR1 is SGHAT and CDR2 is FQNNGV. Losses at the gene ends were 3 bases for V and 6 bases for J; bases not matched to a gene: 6. The CDR3 spells CASSLTGLAPEQYF. In DNA form, the CDR3 reads TGTGCCAGCAGCTTGACGGGACTAGCTCCCGAGCAGTACTTC.

There are a few counts of this clonotype. The rearrangement links TRBV20-1 to TRBJ1-5, with a tentative D call TRBD1 (5 bases). The CDR3 has 15 amino acids. Germline CDR1 DFQATT, CDR2 SNEGSKA (reference sequence). The ends were cut back, 2 bases at V and 7 bases at J, with 18 bases in the middle. Here the CDR3 reads CSARRSGVASQPQHF. DNA for the CDR3: TGCAGTGCTAGAAGATCGGGGGTGGCCAGCCAGCCCCAGCATTTT.

The sample holds many counts of this clonotype. This chain uses TRBV18 with TRBJ2-7, with D tentatively TRBD1 or TRBD2 (5 bases each). CDR3 size: 15 residues. Trimming cost V 0 bases and J 5 bases, with 14 bases left between them. Germline CDR1 reads KGHSH; CDR2 reads LQKENI. In DNA, the CDR3 is TGTGCCAGCTCACCACCGAGCCACGGGGACGACGAGCAGTACTTC. This gives the protein CASSPPSHGDDEQYF.

This clonotype appeared a single time. The rearrangement links TRBV6-2 or TRBV6-3 to TRBJ1-5; D ambiguous. The CDR3 extends over 16 amino acids. V lost 5 bases to trimming and J lost 0 bases, with 14 bases between them. Germline CDR1 MNHEY, CDR2 SVGEGT. The CDR3 DNA reads as TGTGCCAGCAGTACCCTGTTCACCGTTAGCAATCAGCCCCAGCATTTT. Residues: CASSTLFTVSNQPQHF.

The chain couples TRBV4-1 to TRBJ1-4; 8 bases map to TRBD1. Germline CDR1 reads MGHRA; CDR2 reads YSYEKL. V trimming: 4 bases; J trimming: 8 bases; junction bases outside the gene matches: 12. The CDR3 totals 16 residues. CDR3 nucleotides: TGCGCCAGCAGCCTTTGGACAGGGCGGGATTACGAAAAACTGTTTTTT. It yields the protein CASSLWTGRDYEKLFF.